The present entry profiles one T cell receptor (beta chain) with its context. In the original workflow: Amplification with reference gene primers provided the estimates of nucleated cell counts. Libraries were prepared by immunoSEQ multiplex PCR; TCRdb keeps only in-frame clonotypes and omits some of them. D and trimming come from the DNA, and the V and J calls and clone size come from that table. The table shows hundreds of thousands of clones, with around 89% occurring only once. This entry comes from a study of blood T cell repertoires in COVID-19. Study overall: Acute and convalescent COVID-19 samples came from the United States, Italy and Spain. PBMCs, B-cell-depleted T cells, or T cells were the source of the cDNA or gDNA that made up the material.

CDR3 length equals 14 residues. V lost 0 bases and J lost 4, with 10 bases in between. Germline V gene sequence: CDR1 SGHRS, CDR2 YFSETQ. Sequenced sample: peripheral blood. The chain combines TRBV5-1 with TRBJ1-2; no clear D gene. The source of this sequence is a man aged 35 to 55 with acute or convalescent COVID-19. CDR3: CASSLGAQRYGYTF. CDR3 DNA: TGCGCCAGCAGCTTGGGGGCCCAACGCTATGGCTACACCTTC.